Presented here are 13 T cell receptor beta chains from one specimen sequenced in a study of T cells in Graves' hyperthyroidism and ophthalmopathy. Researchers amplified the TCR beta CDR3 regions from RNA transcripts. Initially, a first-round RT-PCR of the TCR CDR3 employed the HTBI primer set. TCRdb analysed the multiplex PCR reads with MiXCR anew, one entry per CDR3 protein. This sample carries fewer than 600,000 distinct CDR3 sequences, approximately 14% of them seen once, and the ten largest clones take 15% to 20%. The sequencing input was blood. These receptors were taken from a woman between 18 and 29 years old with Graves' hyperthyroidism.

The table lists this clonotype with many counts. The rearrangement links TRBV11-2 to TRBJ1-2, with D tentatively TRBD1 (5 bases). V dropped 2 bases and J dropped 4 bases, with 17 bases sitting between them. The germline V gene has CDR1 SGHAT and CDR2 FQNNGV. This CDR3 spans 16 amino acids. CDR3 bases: TGTGCCAGCAGCTTACTGGGACCCGACAGAATCTATGGCTACACCTTC. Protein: CASSLLGPDRIYGYTF.

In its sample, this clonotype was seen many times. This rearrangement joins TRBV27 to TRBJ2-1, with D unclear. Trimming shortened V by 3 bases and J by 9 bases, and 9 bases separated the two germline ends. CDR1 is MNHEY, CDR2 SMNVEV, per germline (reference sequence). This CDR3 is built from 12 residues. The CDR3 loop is CASSLIGSEQFF. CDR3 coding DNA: TGTGCCAGCAGTTTGATAGGAAGTGAGCAGTTCTTC.

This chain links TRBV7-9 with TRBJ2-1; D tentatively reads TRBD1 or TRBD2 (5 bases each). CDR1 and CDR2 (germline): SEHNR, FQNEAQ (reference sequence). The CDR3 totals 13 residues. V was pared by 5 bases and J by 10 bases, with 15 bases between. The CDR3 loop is CASSDRDDREQFF. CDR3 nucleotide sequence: TGTGCCAGCAGCGACCGGGACGACCGCGAGCAGTTCTTC.

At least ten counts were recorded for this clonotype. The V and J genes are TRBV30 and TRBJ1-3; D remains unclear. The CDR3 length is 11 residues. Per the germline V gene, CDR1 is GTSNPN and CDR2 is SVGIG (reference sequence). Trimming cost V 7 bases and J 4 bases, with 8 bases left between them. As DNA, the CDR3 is TGTGCCTCGAACTTAGGAAACACCATATATTTT. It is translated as CASNLGNTIYF.

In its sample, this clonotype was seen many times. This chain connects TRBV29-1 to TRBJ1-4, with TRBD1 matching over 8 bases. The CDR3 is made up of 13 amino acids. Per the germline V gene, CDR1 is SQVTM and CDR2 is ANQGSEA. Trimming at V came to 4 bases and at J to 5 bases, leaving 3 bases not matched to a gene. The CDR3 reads CSVGGQENEKLFF. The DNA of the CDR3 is TGCAGCGTTGGGGGACAGGAGAATGAAAAACTGTTTTTT.

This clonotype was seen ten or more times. The CDR3 DNA reads TGTGCCAGCAGCTTAGTGAGGACTAGCGGTAGCACAGATACGCAGTATTTT. Translated, it gives CASSLVRTSGSTDTQYF. The chain carries TRBV11-3 and TRBJ2-3, with 10 positions matching TRBD2. The germline V gene has CDR1 SGHNT and CDR2 YENEEA. This CDR3 contains 17 residues. Unmatched junction bases numbered 4, after V lost 1 base and J lost 0 bases.

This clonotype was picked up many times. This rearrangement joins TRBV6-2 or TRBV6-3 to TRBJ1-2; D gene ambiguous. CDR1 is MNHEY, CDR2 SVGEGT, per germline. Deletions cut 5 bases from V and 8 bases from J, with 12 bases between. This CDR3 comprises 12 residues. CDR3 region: CASSLTAGGYTF. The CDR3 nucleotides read TGTGCCAGCAGTCTAACCGCTGGGGGCTACACCTTC.

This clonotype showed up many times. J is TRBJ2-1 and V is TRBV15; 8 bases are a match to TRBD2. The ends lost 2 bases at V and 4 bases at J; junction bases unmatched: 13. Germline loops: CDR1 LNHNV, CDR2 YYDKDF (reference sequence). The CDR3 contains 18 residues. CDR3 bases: TGTGCCACCAGCAGACGTTTCACGGTGAAGCGGGAGTACAATGAGCAGTTCTTC. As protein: CATSRRFTVKREYNEQFF.

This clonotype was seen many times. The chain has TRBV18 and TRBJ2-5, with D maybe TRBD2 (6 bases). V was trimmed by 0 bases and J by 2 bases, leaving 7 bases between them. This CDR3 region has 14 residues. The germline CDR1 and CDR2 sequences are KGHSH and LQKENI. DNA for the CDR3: TGTGCCAGCTCACCACCGGCGGGACAAGAGACCCAGTACTTC. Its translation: CASSPPAGQETQYF.

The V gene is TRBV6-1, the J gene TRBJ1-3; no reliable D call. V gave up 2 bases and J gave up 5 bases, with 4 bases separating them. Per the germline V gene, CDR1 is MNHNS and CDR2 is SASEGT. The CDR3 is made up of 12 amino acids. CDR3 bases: TGTGCCAGCAGTGAATTACGAAACACCATATATTTT. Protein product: CASSELRNTIYF.

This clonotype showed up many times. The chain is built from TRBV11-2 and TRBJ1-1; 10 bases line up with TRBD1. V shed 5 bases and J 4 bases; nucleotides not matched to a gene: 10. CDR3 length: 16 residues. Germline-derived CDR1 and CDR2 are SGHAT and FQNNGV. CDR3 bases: TGTGCCAGCAGCCCCCGGACAGGGGGAGTTGGCACTGAAGCTTTCTTT. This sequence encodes CASSPRTGGVGTEAFF.

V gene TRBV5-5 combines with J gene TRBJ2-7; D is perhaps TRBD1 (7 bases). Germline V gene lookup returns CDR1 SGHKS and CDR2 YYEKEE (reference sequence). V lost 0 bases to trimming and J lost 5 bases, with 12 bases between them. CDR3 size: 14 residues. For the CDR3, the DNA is TGTGCCAGCAGCTTGGGGAGGGGGCCCAACGAGCAGTACTTC. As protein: CASSLGRGPNEQYF.

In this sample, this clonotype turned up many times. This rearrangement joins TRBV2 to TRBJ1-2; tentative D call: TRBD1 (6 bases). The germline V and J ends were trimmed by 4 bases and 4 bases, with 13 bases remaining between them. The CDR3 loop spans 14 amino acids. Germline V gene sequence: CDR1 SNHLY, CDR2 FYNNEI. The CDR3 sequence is CASSAGGLGYGYTF. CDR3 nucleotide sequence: TGTGCCAGCAGTGCCGGGGGCCTAGGCTATGGCTACACCTTC.